The rows below give T cell receptor beta chains drawn from one sample of a study of T cell repertoires in cytomegalovirus infection. Each CDR3 protein gets one entry after TCRdb re-called the reads with MiXCR. The table shows roughly 150,000 distinct CDR3 sequences, with under 20% occurring only once. Sequencing was performed on CD8+ T cells from PBMCs. The receptors were gathered from a human donor in good health (CMV status not recorded). Some clones in this sample may be carry-over from other donors' samples. Both conserved end residues are part of each CDR3. A D gene is named only where the DNA matches it firmly. Clone size appears in some rows only: once, few, many, or a class for an expanded clone.

d_call j_call v_call clone_size cdr3_nt cdr3_aa
TRBD1 TRBJ2-1 TRBV28 . TGTGCCAGCAGACGAGACAGGGGAGACAATGAGCAGTTCTTC CASRRDRGDNEQFF
TRBD2 TRBJ2-1 TRBV20-1 few TGCAGTGCTAGAATTCCTAGCGGGATTATCCATGAGCAGTTCTTC CSARIPSGIIHEQFF
. TRBJ2-1 TRBV7-2 . TGTGCCAGCGGGCCCCAGAGGAATGAGCAGTTCTTC CASGPQRNEQFF
. TRBJ1-2 TRBV11-2 . TGTGCCAGCAGCTTAGGACCGACTGTGGGCGGCTACACCTTC CASSLGPTVGGYTF
. TRBJ1-3 TRBV14 few TGTGCCAGCAGCCAAGTTTCCCATCGACCCTCTGGAAACACCATATATTTT CASSQVSHRPSGNTIYF
. TRBJ2-5 TRBV29-1 few TGCAGCGTTGAAGATCGGGGTAGCCGCAGGGAGACCCAGTACTTC CSVEDRGSRRETQYF
. TRBJ2-7 TRBV10-2 few TGCGCCAGCAGTGAGTCGCAGGGGTCCTACGAGCAGTACTTC CASSESQGSYEQYF
. TRBJ2-2 TRBV7-9 few TGTGCCAGCAGCCAGACAGTCAACACCGGGGAGCTGTTTTTT CASSQTVNTGELFF
. TRBJ1-5 TRBV19 . TGTGCCAGTAGTGCTGTGGATAATCAGCCCCAGCATTTT CASSAVDNQPQHF
TRBD1 TRBJ1-2 TRBV28 . TGTGCCAGCAGTCCCCGGGACAGCCATAACTATGGCTACACCTTC CASSPRDSHNYGYTF
TRBD1 TRBJ2-7 TRBV20-1 many TGCAGTGCTCACTCTGGACAGGGAATCCCCTACGAGCAGTACTTC CSAHSGQGIPYEQYF
. TRBJ2-3 TRBV7-2 . TGTGCCAGCAGCTTAAAGGCAGCAGTCAGCACAGATACGCAGTATTTT CASSLKAAVSTDTQYF
. TRBJ1-5 TRBV5-5 few TGTGCCAGCAGCTTGGTCTACAGCAATCAGCCCCAGCATTTT CASSLVYSNQPQHF
. TRBJ1-3 TRBV11-3 few TGTGCCAGCAGCCGTGACCCCCGGCCTGGAAACACCATATATTTT CASSRDPRPGNTIYF